These T cell receptor beta chains were read from a single sample in a study of identical twins. TCRdb recomputed calls from the 5' RACE reads with MiXCR, one row per CDR3 protein. This sample yields some 1,600,000 distinct CDR3 sequences, of which about 30% are seen a single time; under 0.35% belongs to the top ten. Sequencing was done on a sample of cord blood. The receptor set was obtained from a newborn girl in good health. Each CDR3 is given with its conserved first and last residue. The order of the fields is clone size, V gene, D gene, J gene, CDR3 protein, CDR3 DNA. A D gene is named only where the DNA matches it firmly. Clone sizes are given selectively: once, few, many, or a class where the clone is expanded.

clone size: .; V gene: TRBV4-1; D gene: .; J gene: TRBJ2-7; CDR3 protein: CASSPGARESYNEQYF; CDR3 DNA: TGCGCCAGCAGCCCGGGCGCCAGGGAATCCTACAATGAGCAGTACTTC
clone size: .; V gene: TRBV20-1; D gene: .; J gene: TRBJ2-5; CDR3 protein: CSASIIAAGAETQYF; CDR3 DNA: TGCAGTGCTAGTATAATAGCGGCGGGGGCAGAGACCCAGTACTTC
clone size: few; V gene: TRBV7-9; D gene: .; J gene: TRBJ2-1; CDR3 protein: CASELDNEQFF; CDR3 DNA: TGTGCCAGCGAACTCGACAATGAGCAGTTCTTC
clone size: few; V gene: TRBV19; D gene: TRBD2; J gene: TRBJ2-3; CDR3 protein: CASSAGGGQYF; CDR3 DNA: TGTGCCAGTAGCGCGGGAGGAGGGCAGTATTTT
clone size: few; V gene: TRBV9; D gene: TRBD2; J gene: TRBJ2-7; CDR3 protein: CASSATSGSYNEQYF; CDR3 DNA: TGTGCCAGCAGCGCCACTAGCGGGAGCTACAATGAGCAGTACTTC
clone size: few; V gene: TRBV9; D gene: TRBD2; J gene: TRBJ2-7; CDR3 protein: CASSSQQSGGYEQYF; CDR3 DNA: TGTGCCAGCAGCTCTCAACAGTCGGGAGGCTACGAGCAGTACTTC
clone size: .; V gene: TRBV11-3; D gene: TRBD1; J gene: TRBJ2-1; CDR3 protein: CASSSSGTGNYNEQFF; CDR3 DNA: TGTGCCAGCAGCTCATCCGGGACAGGGAACTACAATGAGCAGTTCTTC
clone size: .; V gene: TRBV5-1; D gene: .; J gene: TRBJ1-2; CDR3 protein: CAGSLVPGSGGYTF; CDR3 DNA: TGCGCCGGCAGCTTGGTACCGGGTTCGGGAGGCTACACCTTC
clone size: few; V gene: TRBV20-1; D gene: TRBD2; J gene: TRBJ2-5; CDR3 protein: CSARGAGLAENEQYF; CDR3 DNA: TGCAGTGCTAGAGGAGCGGGACTAGCGGAAAATGAGCAGTACTTC
clone size: .; V gene: TRBV7-2; D gene: TRBD2; J gene: TRBJ2-1; CDR3 protein: CASSLLAVFYNEQFF; CDR3 DNA: TGTGCCAGCAGCTTACTAGCGGTTTTCTACAATGAGCAGTTCTTC
clone size: few; V gene: TRBV6-1; D gene: .; J gene: TRBJ1-2; CDR3 protein: CASEPAVPVYGYTF; CDR3 DNA: TGTGCGAGCGAACCGGCGGTCCCGGTCTATGGCTACACCTTC
clone size: few; V gene: TRBV7-8; D gene: .; J gene: TRBJ2-7; CDR3 protein: CASRKWILLGEQYF; CDR3 DNA: TGTGCCAGCAGGAAGTGGATTCTTTTAGGCGAGCAGTACTTC
clone size: few; V gene: TRBV25-1; D gene: .; J gene: TRBJ2-1; CDR3 protein: CASSESAGSSYNEQFF; CDR3 DNA: TGTGCCAGCAGTGAAAGCGCAGGGTCCTCCTACAATGAGCAGTTCTTC
clone size: few; V gene: TRBV4-1; D gene: .; J gene: TRBJ1-1; CDR3 protein: CASSQANWARTEAFF; CDR3 DNA: TGCGCCAGCAGCCAAGCCAATTGGGCTCGGACTGAAGCTTTCTTT
clone size: .; V gene: TRBV7-2; D gene: TRBD2; J gene: TRBJ2-7; CDR3 protein: CASSDLAGALYEQYF; CDR3 DNA: TGTGCCAGCAGCGACCTAGCGGGAGCTTTATACGAGCAGTACTTC
clone size: few; V gene: TRBV28; D gene: TRBD2; J gene: TRBJ2-2; CDR3 protein: CASSFVWTSGLSIGGGELFF; CDR3 DNA: TGTGCCAGCAGTTTCGTCTGGACTAGCGGGCTCTCCATAGGTGGCGGGGAGCTGTTTTTT
clone size: few; V gene: TRBV20-1; D gene: .; J gene: TRBJ2-3; CDR3 protein: CSARDERVSTDTQYF; CDR3 DNA: TGCAGTGCTAGAGACGAGCGGGTTAGCACAGATACGCAGTATTTT
clone size: few; V gene: TRBV20-1; D gene: .; J gene: TRBJ2-1; CDR3 protein: CSFLSVGQQFF; CDR3 DNA: TGCAGTTTTCTTAGCGTCGGGCAGCAGTTCTTC
clone size: few; V gene: TRBV20-1; D gene: .; J gene: TRBJ2-1; CDR3 protein: CSARGSPYNEQFF; CDR3 DNA: TGCAGTGCTAGGGGCTCCCCATACAATGAGCAGTTCTTC
clone size: many; V gene: TRBV5-5; D gene: TRBD1; J gene: TRBJ1-2; CDR3 protein: CASSLASGQGFYGYTF; CDR3 DNA: TGTGCCAGCAGTTTAGCCTCGGGACAGGGGTTCTATGGCTACACCTTC
clone size: .; V gene: TRBV3-1; D gene: TRBD1; J gene: TRBJ1-5; CDR3 protein: CASSHTQGAKPQHF; CDR3 DNA: TGTGCCAGCAGCCATACGCAGGGGGCTAAGCCCCAGCATTTT
clone size: .; V gene: TRBV30; D gene: .; J gene: TRBJ2-3; CDR3 protein: CAWSVGRADTQYF; CDR3 DNA: TGTGCCTGGAGTGTGGGAAGAGCAGATACGCAGTATTTT
clone size: .; V gene: TRBV20-1; D gene: .; J gene: TRBJ2-3; CDR3 protein: CSARGLFSADTQYF; CDR3 DNA: TGCAGTGCTAGGGGACTGTTCAGCGCAGATACGCAGTATTTT
clone size: .; V gene: TRBV2; D gene: .; J gene: TRBJ2-5; CDR3 protein: CASSVRETRYF; CDR3 DNA: TGTGCCAGCAGTGTCCGGGAGACCCGGTACTTC
clone size: .; V gene: TRBV28; D gene: .; J gene: TRBJ1-5; CDR3 protein: CASSLGRGYHQPQHF; CDR3 DNA: TGTGCCAGCAGTTTGGGCAGGGGATATCATCAGCCCCAGCATTTT
clone size: .; V gene: TRBV4-2; D gene: TRBD2; J gene: TRBJ2-7; CDR3 protein: CASSHDSLAGPDNEQYF; CDR3 DNA: TGTGCCAGCAGCCATGATTCACTAGCGGGGCCCGACAATGAGCAGTACTTC
clone size: .; V gene: TRBV10-2; D gene: .; J gene: TRBJ1-2; CDR3 protein: CASSESGLRRSNYGYTF; CDR3 DNA: TGCGCCAGCAGTGAGTCGGGGCTCCGGCGCTCTAACTATGGCTACACCTTC
clone size: .; V gene: TRBV12-3/TRBV12-4; D gene: TRBD2; J gene: TRBJ2-3; CDR3 protein: CASSLGTSGFTDTQYF; CDR3 DNA: TGTGCCAGCAGTTTAGGGACTAGCGGATTCACAGATACGCAGTATTTT
clone size: .; V gene: TRBV9; D gene: TRBD1; J gene: TRBJ1-1; CDR3 protein: CACSVGQGPYTEAFF; CDR3 DNA: TGTGCCTGCAGCGTAGGACAGGGGCCCTATACTGAAGCTTTCTTT
clone size: once; V gene: TRBV4-1; D gene: .; J gene: TRBJ2-2; CDR3 protein: CASSPGVLNPNTGELFF; CDR3 DNA: TGCGCCAGCAGCCCCGGAGTTTTAAACCCTAACACCGGGGAGCTGTTTTTT
clone size: few; V gene: TRBV24-1; D gene: .; J gene: TRBJ2-1; CDR3 protein: CATSDSRASHNEQFF; CDR3 DNA: TGTGCCACCAGTGATTCTAGGGCCTCACACAATGAGCAGTTCTTC
clone size: .; V gene: TRBV5-4; D gene: TRBD1; J gene: TRBJ2-2; CDR3 protein: CASSLAAGGTGELFF; CDR3 DNA: TGTGCCAGCAGCTTGGCGGCAGGGGGTACCGGGGAGCTGTTTTTT
clone size: .; V gene: TRBV6-6; D gene: .; J gene: TRBJ2-3; CDR3 protein: CASSYSWGSTDTQYF; CDR3 DNA: TGTGCCAGCAGTTACTCGTGGGGGTCCACAGATACGCAGTATTTT
clone size: once; V gene: TRBV18; D gene: TRBD1; J gene: TRBJ2-1; CDR3 protein: CASSPTQGKEFF; CDR3 DNA: TGTGCCAGCTCACCAACACAGGGGAAGGAGTTCTTC
clone size: .; V gene: TRBV6-1; D gene: .; J gene: TRBJ1-1; CDR3 protein: CASSDGGGLSEAFF; CDR3 DNA: TGTGCCAGCAGTGATGGCGGGGGCCTCTCTGAAGCTTTCTTT
clone size: .; V gene: TRBV3-1; D gene: TRBD2; J gene: TRBJ2-3; CDR3 protein: CASSLSGGRTQYF; CDR3 DNA: TGTGCCAGCAGCCTTTCGGGGGGGAGAACGCAGTATTTT
clone size: few; V gene: TRBV4-2; D gene: .; J gene: TRBJ2-7; CDR3 protein: CASSPFNGKYEQYF; CDR3 DNA: TGTGCCAGCAGCCCCTTTAATGGAAAATACGAGCAGTACTTC
clone size: few; V gene: TRBV27; D gene: .; J gene: TRBJ2-7; CDR3 protein: CASRKDHEQYF; CDR3 DNA: TGTGCCAGCAGAAAAGACCACGAGCAGTACTTC
clone size: few; V gene: TRBV24-1; D gene: .; J gene: TRBJ1-2; CDR3 protein: CATSDLNNYGYTF; CDR3 DNA: TGTGCCACCAGTGATTTAAATAACTATGGCTACACCTTC
clone size: .; V gene: TRBV7-9; D gene: .; J gene: TRBJ2-5; CDR3 protein: CASRPRWSLRVYNEQYF; CDR3 DNA: TGTGCCAGCAGGCCCCGGTGGTCGTTAAGGGTATACAATGAGCAGTACTTC
clone size: .; V gene: TRBV28; D gene: TRBD1; J gene: TRBJ1-1; CDR3 protein: CAGTQPSQGESIRNTEAFF; CDR3 DNA: TGTGCCGGAACGCAGCCTTCTCAGGGGGAGTCAATCCGGAACACTGAAGCTTTCTTT
clone size: .; V gene: TRBV4-2; D gene: .; J gene: TRBJ2-7; CDR3 protein: CASSQVDRLYEQYF; CDR3 DNA: TGTGCCAGCAGCCAAGTTGACAGGCTCTACGAGCAGTACTTC
clone size: .; V gene: TRBV12-3/TRBV12-4; D gene: .; J gene: TRBJ1-5; CDR3 protein: CASSFKAYSNQPQHF; CDR3 DNA: TGTGCCAGCAGTTTTAAGGCCTATAGCAATCAGCCCCAGCATTTT
clone size: .; V gene: TRBV24-1; D gene: .; J gene: TRBJ2-5; CDR3 protein: CATSDSSFRKGEETQYF; CDR3 DNA: TGTGCCACCAGTGATTCGTCCTTTCGGAAGGGTGAAGAGACCCAGTACTTC
clone size: .; V gene: TRBV20-1; D gene: .; J gene: TRBJ1-1; CDR3 protein: CSARGQAAEAFF; CDR3 DNA: TGCAGTGCTAGAGGACAGGCGGCTGAAGCTTTCTTT
clone size: .; V gene: TRBV12-3/TRBV12-4; D gene: .; J gene: TRBJ2-2; CDR3 protein: CASRGVGGTGELFF; CDR3 DNA: TGTGCCAGCAGAGGAGTCGGCGGCACCGGGGAGCTGTTTTTT
clone size: many; V gene: TRBV28; D gene: TRBD2; J gene: TRBJ2-5; CDR3 protein: CASSRTSGRYQETQYF; CDR3 DNA: TGTGCCAGCAGCCGAACTAGCGGGAGGTACCAAGAGACCCAGTACTTC
clone size: .; V gene: TRBV12-3/TRBV12-4; D gene: TRBD2; J gene: TRBJ2-1; CDR3 protein: CASSFRSGLGYYNEQFF; CDR3 DNA: TGTGCCAGCAGTTTTCGTTCAGGACTAGGCTATTACAATGAGCAGTTCTTC
clone size: .; V gene: TRBV7-9; D gene: .; J gene: TRBJ2-3; CDR3 protein: CASSPRRTESSPFRNTQYF; CDR3 DNA: TGTGCCAGCAGCCCAAGACGGACCGAATCTAGCCCTTTTAGGAATACGCAGTATTTT
clone size: .; V gene: TRBV6-1; D gene: TRBD1; J gene: TRBJ1-2; CDR3 protein: CASKTQGAYGYTF; CDR3 DNA: TGTGCCAGCAAAACCCAGGGGGCCTATGGCTACACCTTC
clone size: once; V gene: TRBV20-1; D gene: .; J gene: TRBJ2-3; CDR3 protein: CSARDLRPTDTQYF; CDR3 DNA: TGCAGTGCTAGAGATCTGCGGCCCACAGATACGCAGTATTTT
clone size: .; V gene: TRBV10-3; D gene: .; J gene: TRBJ2-5; CDR3 protein: CAIRGVRFRNNEQYF; CDR3 DNA: TGTGCCATCAGGGGGGTTAGGTTTCGTAACAATGAGCAGTACTTC
clone size: few; V gene: TRBV12-3/TRBV12-4; D gene: TRBD1; J gene: TRBJ1-2; CDR3 protein: CASSRRGLGYGYTF; CDR3 DNA: TGTGCCAGCAGTCGGAGGGGGCTAGGCTATGGCTACACCTTC
clone size: few; V gene: TRBV12-3/TRBV12-4; D gene: .; J gene: TRBJ2-5; CDR3 protein: CASSSPGPVETQYF; CDR3 DNA: TGTGCCAGCAGTTCCCCGGGCCCCGTGGAGACCCAGTACTTC
clone size: many; V gene: TRBV3-1; D gene: .; J gene: TRBJ1-2; CDR3 protein: CASSQERPNGYTF; CDR3 DNA: TGTGCCAGCAGCCAAGAACGACCCAATGGCTACACCTTC
clone size: .; V gene: TRBV6-1; D gene: TRBD1; J gene: TRBJ2-7; CDR3 protein: CATFGYRGRYEQYF; CDR3 DNA: TGTGCCACCTTTGGCTACAGGGGGCGATACGAGCAGTACTTC